The entry below gives a single T cell receptor (beta chain) sequence along with its context. From the 5' RACE reads, TCRdb called clonotypes with MiXCR, one entry per CDR3 protein. The top ten hold 20% to 25% of the sample, which has fewer than 400,000 distinct CDR3 sequences, roughly 15% seen once. This record belongs to a study of T-cell memory formation after mild COVID-19. The CDR3 sequence is 15 residues long. The V segment lost 3 bases and the J segment 5 bases; nucleotides outside the gene matches: 7. Germline assignment: CDR1 SGHTA and CDR2 FQGNSA. The TCR originated in a man aged 18 to 29 who had mild COVID-19 (a few samples of this study predate the infection). Cell type and time point are not known. The chain carries TRBV7-2 and TRBJ1-2; 9 nucleotides line up with TRBD1. The sequencing input was PBMCs or a T cell subset sorted from them (not recorded which). CDR3 sequence reads: CASSFGTGMSYGYTF. The CDR3 nucleotides read TGTGCCAGCAGCTTCGGGACAGGGATGTCATATGGCTACACCTTC.